The 17 T cell receptor beta chains listed next were all sequenced from one sample in a study of OX40 agonist ivuxolimab in advanced cancers. Method: immunoSEQ multiplex PCR; TCRdb's copy keeps in-frame clones and lacks some. The top ten clones hold approximately 6.8% of a sample with 45,000 to 65,000 clones, 77% of them seen once. Sample: CD4+ or CD8+ T cells sorted from blood, taken in a trial of the OX40 agonist ivuxolimab. These receptors were taken from an adult with an advanced solid tumor such as melanoma, head and neck, liver or kidney cancer.

The V call is TRBV5-1, the J call TRBJ1-2; D not certain. The CDR3 consists of 14 residues. Germline assignment: CDR1 SGHRS and CDR2 YFSETQ. V was trimmed by 0 bases and J by 3 bases, leaving 9 bases between them. The CDR3 reads CASSLAPGYYGYTF. CDR3 nucleotides: TGCGCCAGCAGCTTGGCCCCCGGCTACTATGGCTACACCTTC.

This clone showed up just once. The rearrangement links TRBV6-1 to TRBJ1-1; no clear D gene. V lost 5 bases and J lost 10, with 11 bases in between. CDR1 MNHNS and CDR2 SASEGT come from the germline V gene. This CDR3 has 11 amino acids. In DNA, the CDR3 is TGTGCCAGCAGTCCCCCCATAGGAGCTTTCTTT. The encoded protein is CASSPPIGAFF.

This clone was counted a single time. The chain uses TRBV5-1 and TRBJ1-6; 7 nucleotides agree with TRBD1. The CDR3 extends over 15 amino acids. Germline V gene sequence: CDR1 SGHRS, CDR2 YFSETQ. Trimming cost V 0 bases and J 7 bases; bases outside gene matches: 4. The CDR3 DNA reads TGCGCCAGCAGCTTGGACAGGGGTGGGAATTCACCCCTCCACTTT. It is translated as CASSLDRGGNSPLHF.

The chain combines TRBV10-3 with TRBJ2-7; D is undetermined. Germline V gene data show CDR1 as ENHRY and CDR2 as SYGVKD. CDR3 length equals 13 residues. V was cut by 7 bases and J by 0 bases, with 10 bases left in between. The CDR3 reads CAIKRQDSYEQYF. In DNA form, the CDR3 reads TGTGCCATCAAAAGGCAGGACTCCTACGAGCAGTACTTC.

The chain recombines TRBV15 with TRBJ1-2, with no clear D. The length of the CDR3 is 16 residues. Germline CDR1 LNHNV, CDR2 YYDKDF (reference sequence). V was pared by 2 bases and J by 0 bases, with 13 bases between. CDR3 residues: CATSRSTWTANYGYTF. The CDR3 coding sequence is TGTGCCACCAGCAGATCCACCTGGACGGCTAACTATGGCTACACCTTC.

This clone has a count of ten or more. The genes are TRBV10-2 and TRBJ2-5, with D maybe TRBD2 (6 bases). The V end lost 3 bases, the J end lost 5 bases, and 22 bases lay between the germline ends. The CDR3 has 17 residues. CDR1 is WSHSY and CDR2 is SAAADI in the germline V gene. In DNA, the CDR3 is TGCGCCAGCAGTGATGCGGTCGGCCTCCTAGCGCGGGAGACCCAGTACTTC. Translating it yields CASSDAVGLLARETQYF.

The rearrangement joins TRBV7-8 to TRBJ2-3; no reliable D call. Trimming took off 4 bases at V and 0 bases at J, with 14 bases between the two ends. Germline-derived CDR1 and CDR2 are SGHVS and FQNEAQ. The length of the CDR3 is 16 residues. Written as DNA, the CDR3 is TGTGCCAGCAGCTCCCGCCGGGCAGGTAGCACAGATACGCAGTATTTT. Its protein is CASSSRRAGSTDTQYF.

This clone was seen only once. The V call is TRBV30, the J call TRBJ2-7; 9 bases line up with TRBD2. Trimming at V came to 4 bases and at J to 3 bases, leaving 7 bases not matched to a gene. The length of the CDR3 is 14 residues. From germline, CDR1 is GTSNPN and CDR2 SVGIG (reference sequence). The CDR3 loop is CAWTPGLALYEQYF. CDR3 coding DNA: TGTGCCTGGACACCGGGACTAGCACTCTACGAGCAGTACTTC.

CDR3 protein: CASSEESAHRGNTIYF. The CDR3, as DNA: TGTGCCAGCAGTGAAGAGTCAGCCCACCGTGGAAACACCATATATTTT. The chain has TRBV2 and TRBJ1-3, with no clear D. Germline-derived CDR1 and CDR2 are SNHLY and FYNNEI. Trimming removed 1 base from V and 3 bases from J, with 13 bases in between. This CDR3 comprises 16 residues.

The rearrangement links TRBV19 to TRBJ1-4; 7 bases are shared with TRBD1. There are 16 residues in the CDR3. V gave up 4 bases and J gave up 1 base; unmatched junction bases: 6. Germline-derived CDR1 and CDR2 are LNHDA and SQIVND (reference sequence). In DNA form, the CDR3 reads TGTGCCAGTAGTAAGAGACAGGGCGGAACTAATGAAAAACTGTTTTTT. Translated, it gives CASSKRQGGTNEKLFF. Filled out from reference TRBV19 and TRBJ1-4, the complete variable domain reads DGGITQSPKYLFRKEGQNVTLSCEQNLNHDAMYWYRQDPGQGLRLIYYSQIVNDFQKGDIAEGYSVSREKKESFPLTVTSAQKNPTAFYLCASSKRQGGTNEKLFFGSGTQLSVL.

This clone was seen a handful of times. This chain links TRBV5-1 with TRBJ2-2; D gene unclear. The CDR3 has 15 amino acids. Trimming took 0 bases from V and 2 from J, leaving 8 bases between them. Germline CDR1 is SGHRS and CDR2 is YFSETQ. The CDR3 loop reads CASSLELSNTGELFF. CDR3 nucleotides: TGCGCCAGCAGCTTGGAGCTGAGCAACACCGGGGAGCTGTTTTTT.

The gene calls are TRBV18 and TRBJ2-7, with 7 bases lining up with TRBD2. The CDR3 totals 14 residues. CDR1 is KGHSH and CDR2 is LQKENI in the germline V gene. The J segment lost 2 bases and the V segment lost 3 bases, leaving 4 bases of the junction unmatched. In DNA form, the CDR3 reads TGTGCCAGCTCACCGGGGGGGGATACCTACGAGCAGTACTTC. It codes for CASSPGGDTYEQYF.

The J gene is TRBJ1-2, the V gene TRBV5-1; the match to TRBD1 covers 8 bases. Germline CDR1 SGHRS, CDR2 YFSETQ. V shed 2 bases, J shed 8 bases, and the junction held 5 bases outside the gene matches. The CDR3 runs 13 residues. For the CDR3, the DNA is TGCGCCAGCAGCTTAGGGACAGGTGGGGGCTACACCTTC. As protein: CASSLGTGGGYTF.

The chain is built from TRBV5-4 and TRBJ1-1, with 8 bases fitting TRBD1. The V gene's germline CDR1 is SGHNT and CDR2 YYREEE (reference sequence). CDR3 length equals 14 residues. The ends lost 3 bases at V and 1 base at J; junction bases unmatched: 2. In DNA, the CDR3 is TGTGCCAGCAGCTCGGACAGGGCGAACACTGAAGCTTTCTTT. This translates into CASSSDRANTEAFF. Based on the CDR3 plus reference TRBV5-4 and TRBJ1-1, the full variable domain is ETGVTQSPTHLIKTRGQQVTLRCSSQSGHNTVSWYQQALGQGPQFIFQYYREEENGRGNFPPRFSGLQFPNYSSELNVNALELDDSALYLCASSSDRANTEAFFGQGTRLTVV.

This sequence joins TRBV13 and TRBJ1-1; D gene ambiguous. Germline-derived CDR1 and CDR2 are PRHDT and FYEKMQ (reference sequence). This CDR3 comprises 14 residues. The V and J ends lost 8 bases and 0 bases respectively, with 13 bases between them. CDR3 loop: CASARGGMNTEAFF. The CDR3 region has the DNA TGTGCCAGCGCTCGGGGAGGCATGAACACTGAAGCTTTCTTT.

This chain links TRBV5-6 with TRBJ2-1, with D possibly TRBD2 on 5 matching bases. This CDR3 contains 15 residues. The germline V gene encodes CDR1 SGHDT and CDR2 YYEEEE. With 2 bases removed from V and 0 bases from J, the gap between germline ends came to 9 bases. The CDR3 nucleotides are TGTGCCAGCAGCTTCAGCGGTAGCTCCTACAATGAGCAGTTCTTC. Translated: CASSFSGSSYNEQFF.

The chain couples TRBV7-9 to TRBJ2-1; 8 nucleotides align to TRBD1. From germline, CDR1 is SEHNR and CDR2 FQNEAQ (reference sequence). CDR3 length: 15 residues. V was clipped by 6 bases and J by 1 base; unmatched bases: 5. This CDR3 reads CASSTYRGSYNEQFF. The CDR3 DNA reads TGTGCCAGCAGTACCTACAGGGGGTCCTACAATGAGCAGTTCTTC.